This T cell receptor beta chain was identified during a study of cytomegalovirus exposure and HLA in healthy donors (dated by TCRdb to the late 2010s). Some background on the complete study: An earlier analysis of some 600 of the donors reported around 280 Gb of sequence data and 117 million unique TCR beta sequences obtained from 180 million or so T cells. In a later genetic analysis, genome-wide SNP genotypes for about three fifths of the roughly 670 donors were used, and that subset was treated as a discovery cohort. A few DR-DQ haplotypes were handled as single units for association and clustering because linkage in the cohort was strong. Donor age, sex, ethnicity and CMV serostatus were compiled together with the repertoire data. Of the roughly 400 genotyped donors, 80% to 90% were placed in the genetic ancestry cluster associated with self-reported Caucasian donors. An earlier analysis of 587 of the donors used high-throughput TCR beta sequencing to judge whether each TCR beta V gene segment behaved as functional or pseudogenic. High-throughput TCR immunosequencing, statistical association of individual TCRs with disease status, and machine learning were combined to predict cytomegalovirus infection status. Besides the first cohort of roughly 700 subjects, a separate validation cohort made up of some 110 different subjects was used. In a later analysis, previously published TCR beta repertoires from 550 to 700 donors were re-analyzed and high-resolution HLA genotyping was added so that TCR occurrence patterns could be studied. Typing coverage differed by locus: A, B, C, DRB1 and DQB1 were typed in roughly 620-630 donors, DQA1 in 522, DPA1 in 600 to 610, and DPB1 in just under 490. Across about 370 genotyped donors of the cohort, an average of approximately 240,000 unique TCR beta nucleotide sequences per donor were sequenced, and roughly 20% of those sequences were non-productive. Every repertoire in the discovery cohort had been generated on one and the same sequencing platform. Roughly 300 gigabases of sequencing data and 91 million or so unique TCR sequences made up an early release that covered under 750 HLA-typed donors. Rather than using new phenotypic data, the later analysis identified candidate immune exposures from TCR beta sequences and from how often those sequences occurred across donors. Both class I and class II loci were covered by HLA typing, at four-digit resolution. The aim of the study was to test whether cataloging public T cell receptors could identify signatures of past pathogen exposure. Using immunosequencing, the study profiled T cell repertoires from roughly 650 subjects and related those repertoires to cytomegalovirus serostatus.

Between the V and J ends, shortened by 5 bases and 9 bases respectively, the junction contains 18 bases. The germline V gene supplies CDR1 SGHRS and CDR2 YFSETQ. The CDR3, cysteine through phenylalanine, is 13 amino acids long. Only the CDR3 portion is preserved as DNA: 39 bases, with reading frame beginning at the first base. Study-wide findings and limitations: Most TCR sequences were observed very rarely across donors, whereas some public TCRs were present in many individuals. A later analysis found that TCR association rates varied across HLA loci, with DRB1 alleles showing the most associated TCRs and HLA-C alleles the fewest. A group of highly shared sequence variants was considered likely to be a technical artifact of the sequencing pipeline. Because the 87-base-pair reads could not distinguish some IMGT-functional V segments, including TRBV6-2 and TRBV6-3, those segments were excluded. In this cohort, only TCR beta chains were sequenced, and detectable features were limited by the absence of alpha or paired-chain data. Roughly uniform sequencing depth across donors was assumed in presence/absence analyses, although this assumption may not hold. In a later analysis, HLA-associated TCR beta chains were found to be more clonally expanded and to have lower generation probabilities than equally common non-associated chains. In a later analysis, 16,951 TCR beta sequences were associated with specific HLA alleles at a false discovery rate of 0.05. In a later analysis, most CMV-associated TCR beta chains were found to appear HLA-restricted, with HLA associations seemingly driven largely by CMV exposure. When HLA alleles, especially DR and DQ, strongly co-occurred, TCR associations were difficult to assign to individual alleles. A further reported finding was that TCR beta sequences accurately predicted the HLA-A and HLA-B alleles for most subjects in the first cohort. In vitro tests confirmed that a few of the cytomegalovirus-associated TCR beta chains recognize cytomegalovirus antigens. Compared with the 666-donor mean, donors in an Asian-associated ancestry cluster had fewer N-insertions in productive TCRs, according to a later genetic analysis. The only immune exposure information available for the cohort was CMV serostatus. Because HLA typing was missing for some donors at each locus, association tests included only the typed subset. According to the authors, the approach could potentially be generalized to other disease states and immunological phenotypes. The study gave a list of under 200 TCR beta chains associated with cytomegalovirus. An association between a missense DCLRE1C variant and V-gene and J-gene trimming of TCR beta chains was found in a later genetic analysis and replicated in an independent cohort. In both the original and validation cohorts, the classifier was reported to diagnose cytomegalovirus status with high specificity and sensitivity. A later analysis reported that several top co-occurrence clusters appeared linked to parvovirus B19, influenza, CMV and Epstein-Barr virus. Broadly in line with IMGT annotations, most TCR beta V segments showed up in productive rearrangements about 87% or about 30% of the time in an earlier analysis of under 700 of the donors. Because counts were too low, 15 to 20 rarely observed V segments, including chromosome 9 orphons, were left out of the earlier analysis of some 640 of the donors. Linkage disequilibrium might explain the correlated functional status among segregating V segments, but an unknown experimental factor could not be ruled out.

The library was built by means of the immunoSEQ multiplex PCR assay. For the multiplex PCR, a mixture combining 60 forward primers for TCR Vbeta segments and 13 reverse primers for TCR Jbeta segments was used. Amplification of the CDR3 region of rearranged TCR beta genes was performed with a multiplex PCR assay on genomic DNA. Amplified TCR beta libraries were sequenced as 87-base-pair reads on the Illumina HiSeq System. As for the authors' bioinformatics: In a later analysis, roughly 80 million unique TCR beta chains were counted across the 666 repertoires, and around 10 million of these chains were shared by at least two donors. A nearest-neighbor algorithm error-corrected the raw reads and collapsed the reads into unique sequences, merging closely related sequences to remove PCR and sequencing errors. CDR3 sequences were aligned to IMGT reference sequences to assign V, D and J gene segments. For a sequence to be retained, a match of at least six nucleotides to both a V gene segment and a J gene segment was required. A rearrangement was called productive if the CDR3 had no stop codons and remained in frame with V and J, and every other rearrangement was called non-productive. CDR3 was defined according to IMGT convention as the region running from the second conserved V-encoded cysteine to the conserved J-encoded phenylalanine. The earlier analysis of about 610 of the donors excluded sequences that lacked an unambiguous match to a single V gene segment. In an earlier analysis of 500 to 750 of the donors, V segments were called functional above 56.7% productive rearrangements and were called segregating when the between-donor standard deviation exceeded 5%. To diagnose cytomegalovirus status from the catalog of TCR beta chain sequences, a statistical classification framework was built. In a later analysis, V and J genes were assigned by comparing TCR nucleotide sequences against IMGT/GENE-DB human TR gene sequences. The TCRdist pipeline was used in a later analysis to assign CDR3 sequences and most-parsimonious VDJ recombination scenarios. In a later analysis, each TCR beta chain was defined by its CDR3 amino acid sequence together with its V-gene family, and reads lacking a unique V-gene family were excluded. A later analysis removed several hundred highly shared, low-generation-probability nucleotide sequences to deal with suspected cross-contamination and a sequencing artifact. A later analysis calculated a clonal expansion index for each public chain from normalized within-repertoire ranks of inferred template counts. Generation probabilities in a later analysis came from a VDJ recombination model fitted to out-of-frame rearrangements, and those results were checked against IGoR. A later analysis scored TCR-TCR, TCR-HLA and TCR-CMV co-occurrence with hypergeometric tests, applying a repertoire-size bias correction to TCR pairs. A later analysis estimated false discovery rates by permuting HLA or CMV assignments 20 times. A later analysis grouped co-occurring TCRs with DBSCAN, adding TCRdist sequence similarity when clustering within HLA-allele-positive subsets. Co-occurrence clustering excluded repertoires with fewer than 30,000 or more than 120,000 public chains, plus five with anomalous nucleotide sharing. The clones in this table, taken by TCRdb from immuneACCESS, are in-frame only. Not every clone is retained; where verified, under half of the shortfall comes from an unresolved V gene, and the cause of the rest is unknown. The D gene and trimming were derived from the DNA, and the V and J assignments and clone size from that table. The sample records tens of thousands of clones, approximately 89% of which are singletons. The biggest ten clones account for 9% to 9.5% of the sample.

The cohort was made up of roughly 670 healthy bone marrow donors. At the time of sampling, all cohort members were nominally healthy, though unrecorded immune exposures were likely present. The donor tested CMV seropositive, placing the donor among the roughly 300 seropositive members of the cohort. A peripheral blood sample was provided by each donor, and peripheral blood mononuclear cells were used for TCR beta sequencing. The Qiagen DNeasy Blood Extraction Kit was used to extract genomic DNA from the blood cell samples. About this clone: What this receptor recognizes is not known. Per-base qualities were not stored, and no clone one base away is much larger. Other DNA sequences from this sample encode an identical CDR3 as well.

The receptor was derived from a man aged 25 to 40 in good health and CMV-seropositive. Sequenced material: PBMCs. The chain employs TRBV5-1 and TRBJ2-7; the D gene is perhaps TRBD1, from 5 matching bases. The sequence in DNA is TGCGCCAGCAGTTACGATCCAGCTACAGGGCAGTACTTC. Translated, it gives CASSYDPATGQYF.